Listed below are T cell receptor beta chains from one sample, sequenced in a study of beta chain features in type 1 diabetes. Method: immunoSEQ multiplex PCR; TCRdb's copy keeps in-frame clones and lacks some. The repertoire holds about 300,000 clones, with approximately 12% as singletons. The sample taken for sequencing was naive CD4+ T cells from blood. The source is a woman younger than 35 with type 1 diabetes. Both conserved end residues are part of each CDR3. Each record gives: CDR3 DNA, CDR3 protein, J gene, D gene, V gene, clone size. The D gene is left open where the match is weak. Size values are once, few and many counts, or a class for expanded clones, and some rows have none.

CDR3 DNA: TGCGCCAGCAGTGAGTCTAGGCTAGCGGGAGGGAGGTTGAATGAGCAGTTCTTC
CDR3 protein: CASSESRLAGGRLNEQFF
J gene: TRBJ2-1
D gene: TRBD2
V gene: TRBV10-2
clone size: few

CDR3 DNA: TGTGCCAGCAGTGAAGCGCCCCCCCGAGGGATCTTC
CDR3 protein: CASSEAPPRGIF
J gene: TRBJ2-1
D gene: NA
V gene: TRBV2
clone size: NA

CDR3 DNA: TGCAGTGCTAGCTACCACAATGAGCAGTTCTTC
CDR3 protein: CSASYHNEQFF
J gene: TRBJ2-1
D gene: NA
V gene: TRBV20-1
clone size: NA

CDR3 DNA: TGTGCCAGCAGTGCTGGCTGGGCGTCTGGGGCCAACGTCCTGACTTTC
CDR3 protein: CASSAGWASGANVLTF
J gene: TRBJ2-6
D gene: NA
V gene: TRBV2
clone size: NA

CDR3 DNA: TGTGCCAGCAGGGGGGCAGCAGATACGCAGTATTTT
CDR3 protein: CASRGAADTQYF
J gene: TRBJ2-3
D gene: NA
V gene: TRBV11-3
clone size: NA

CDR3 DNA: TGTGCCAGCAGCGTAGAGGGGGCAGGGAAGACTGAAGCTTTCTTT
CDR3 protein: CASSVEGAGKTEAFF
J gene: TRBJ1-1
D gene: TRBD1
V gene: TRBV9
clone size: once

CDR3 DNA: TGCAGCTACAGAGGGGAGCGGGAGGAGGTCAATGAGCAGTTCTTC
CDR3 protein: CSYRGEREEVNEQFF
J gene: TRBJ2-1
D gene: TRBD2
V gene: TRBV29-1
clone size: NA

CDR3 DNA: TGTGCCAGCAGCCCCCGGGGGGGGTTCACTGAAGCTTTCTTT
CDR3 protein: CASSPRGGFTEAFF
J gene: TRBJ1-1
D gene: NA
V gene: TRBV9
clone size: NA

CDR3 DNA: TGTGCCATCCTTACAAACGGGGACAGCCGAAAATCTGGGGCCAACGTCCTGACTTTC
CDR3 protein: CAILTNGDSRKSGANVLTF
J gene: TRBJ2-6
D gene: TRBD1
V gene: TRBV7-9
clone size: few

CDR3 DNA: TGTGCCAGCAGCCCGGGACAGAGCACAGATACGCAGTATTTT
CDR3 protein: CASSPGQSTDTQYF
J gene: TRBJ2-3
D gene: TRBD1
V gene: TRBV5-6
clone size: NA

CDR3 DNA: TGTGCCAGCAGCTCTGCGGCCACAGATACGCAGTATTTT
CDR3 protein: CASSSAATDTQYF
J gene: TRBJ2-3
D gene: NA
V gene: TRBV7-2
clone size: few

CDR3 DNA: TGCGCCAGCAGAGGGCTAGCGGGAGTCCTTGCCCATGAGCAGTTCTTC
CDR3 protein: CASRGLAGVLAHEQFF
J gene: TRBJ2-1
D gene: TRBD2
V gene: TRBV10-2
clone size: NA

CDR3 DNA: TGTGCCACCAGCAGAGCTCGACAGGACCCTTCCTACGAGCAGTACTTC
CDR3 protein: CATSRARQDPSYEQYF
J gene: TRBJ2-7
D gene: NA
V gene: TRBV15
clone size: few

CDR3 DNA: TGTGCCAGTAGCGACGGAGCTAACTATGGCTACACCTTC
CDR3 protein: CASSDGANYGYTF
J gene: TRBJ1-2
D gene: NA
V gene: TRBV19
clone size: NA

CDR3 DNA: TGCGCCAGCAGCCAACTGCGGGAGCCCACAGATACGCAGTATTTT
CDR3 protein: CASSQLREPTDTQYF
J gene: TRBJ2-3
D gene: TRBD2
V gene: TRBV4-3
clone size: few

CDR3 DNA: TGCGCCAGCAGCCCCCAGGGGGTGTCGGGGACAGATACGCAGTATTTT
CDR3 protein: CASSPQGVSGTDTQYF
J gene: TRBJ2-3
D gene: TRBD1
V gene: TRBV4-1
clone size: few

CDR3 DNA: TGTGCCAGCTACCAGGGGCATGAGCAGTTCTTC
CDR3 protein: CASYQGHEQFF
J gene: TRBJ2-1
D gene: NA
V gene: TRBV7-9
clone size: NA

CDR3 DNA: TGTGCCAGCAGTCCCCAAGCGGGAGAGGGGTACGAGCAGTACTTC
CDR3 protein: CASSPQAGEGYEQYF
J gene: TRBJ2-7
D gene: TRBD2
V gene: TRBV27
clone size: NA

CDR3 DNA: TGTGCCAGCAGCCCCCTCGGCGGTAGCTCCTACAATGAGCAGTTCTTC
CDR3 protein: CASSPLGGSSYNEQFF
J gene: TRBJ2-1
D gene: NA
V gene: TRBV7-2
clone size: few

CDR3 DNA: TGTGCCAGTTCCTGGACTAGCGGGAGGGCTAGCTCCTACAATGAGCAGTTCTTC
CDR3 protein: CASSWTSGRASSYNEQFF
J gene: TRBJ2-1
D gene: TRBD2
V gene: TRBV19
clone size: few

CDR3 DNA: TGCGCCAGCAGCTTGGTACAGGGCCTCCTGAAGGAGGCTTTCTTT
CDR3 protein: CASSLVQGLLKEAFF
J gene: TRBJ1-1
D gene: NA
V gene: TRBV5-1
clone size: few

CDR3 DNA: TGTGCCAGCAGCTTGGGGCAGTTTAATGAGCAGTTCTTC
CDR3 protein: CASSLGQFNEQFF
J gene: TRBJ2-1
D gene: NA
V gene: TRBV11-2
clone size: few

CDR3 DNA: TGTGCCAGCAGCTTATGGGGCAGGGGGAGCGATGAGCAGTTCTTC
CDR3 protein: CASSLWGRGSDEQFF
J gene: TRBJ2-1
D gene: TRBD1
V gene: TRBV11-2
clone size: NA

CDR3 DNA: TGTGCCAGTATTGGCAGATCGGGGTCGGTCACTGAAGCTTTCTTT
CDR3 protein: CASIGRSGSVTEAFF
J gene: TRBJ1-1
D gene: NA
V gene: TRBV19
clone size: few

CDR3 DNA: TGTGCCAGCAGTTTGGCCCAGGGAAGCTACACCTTC
CDR3 protein: CASSLAQGSYTF
J gene: TRBJ1-2
D gene: NA
V gene: TRBV28
clone size: NA

CDR3 DNA: TGTGCCAGCAGCCGAGGCACGTCGAATCAGCCCCAGCATTTT
CDR3 protein: CASSRGTSNQPQHF
J gene: TRBJ1-5
D gene: NA
V gene: TRBV28
clone size: few

CDR3 DNA: TGTGCCAGCAGCCGCGGGACAGGGGGCTATGGCTACACCTTC
CDR3 protein: CASSRGTGGYGYTF
J gene: TRBJ1-2
D gene: TRBD1
V gene: TRBV5-4
clone size: NA

CDR3 DNA: TGTGCCAGCAGCTTGGACAGCTATGGCTACACCTTC
CDR3 protein: CASSLDSYGYTF
J gene: TRBJ1-2
D gene: NA
V gene: TRBV7-2
clone size: NA

CDR3 DNA: TGTGCCACCAGAGCCGGACAGGGAGAGACCCAGTACTTC
CDR3 protein: CATRAGQGETQYF
J gene: TRBJ2-5
D gene: TRBD1
V gene: TRBV15
clone size: NA

CDR3 DNA: TGTGCCAGCAGCTCACAGGGCGTTGGGGGTGAAAAACTGTTTTTT
CDR3 protein: CASSSQGVGGEKLFF
J gene: TRBJ1-4
D gene: NA
V gene: TRBV7-9
clone size: few

CDR3 DNA: TGTGCCAGCAGTGACAGGGGAAACACTGAAGCTTTCTTT
CDR3 protein: CASSDRGNTEAFF
J gene: TRBJ1-1
D gene: TRBD1
V gene: TRBV6-6
clone size: NA

CDR3 DNA: TGTGCCAGCAGTTACTCTGTCTTTTCTAGCCCGCGGCCCCAGTACTTC
CDR3 protein: CASSYSVFSSPRPQYF
J gene: TRBJ2-5
D gene: NA
V gene: TRBV6-5
clone size: NA

CDR3 DNA: TGTGCCAGCTCACCAGGACAGAGAAACACCATATATTTT
CDR3 protein: CASSPGQRNTIYF
J gene: TRBJ1-3
D gene: NA
V gene: TRBV18
clone size: NA

CDR3 DNA: TGTGCCAGCAGCTTAGGGCTCGCGGGCGTTAATGAGCAGTTCTTC
CDR3 protein: CASSLGLAGVNEQFF
J gene: TRBJ2-1
D gene: NA
V gene: TRBV7-7
clone size: NA

CDR3 DNA: TGTGCCAGCAGCAGGGGGACTAGTAGTGAGCAGTTCTTC
CDR3 protein: CASSRGTSSEQFF
J gene: TRBJ2-1
D gene: NA
V gene: TRBV6-5
clone size: few

CDR3 DNA: TGTGCCAGCGGGGAGGGCGTGAACACTGAAGCTTTCTTT
CDR3 protein: CASGEGVNTEAFF
J gene: TRBJ1-1
D gene: NA
V gene: TRBV6-5
clone size: few

CDR3 DNA: TGTGCCAGCACCACAGGCCTCTATGGCTACACCTTC
CDR3 protein: CASTTGLYGYTF
J gene: TRBJ1-2
D gene: NA
V gene: TRBV2
clone size: NA

CDR3 DNA: TGTGCCAGTAGTATAGTCTCAGCGGACAATGAGCAGTTCTTC
CDR3 protein: CASSIVSADNEQFF
J gene: TRBJ2-1
D gene: NA
V gene: TRBV19
clone size: few

CDR3 DNA: TGTGCCAGCAGCCAAGCACTGGGACAGGGGTTTGGCTACACCTTC
CDR3 protein: CASSQALGQGFGYTF
J gene: TRBJ1-2
D gene: TRBD1
V gene: TRBV4-2
clone size: NA

CDR3 DNA: TGTGCCACCAGCACGGGCGGGAGAGGTACCGGGGAGCTGTTTTTT
CDR3 protein: CATSTGGRGTGELFF
J gene: TRBJ2-2
D gene: TRBD2
V gene: TRBV15
clone size: NA

CDR3 DNA: TGTGCCAGCAGCCCGACTAGCGGGAGTGAAGGGTGGGAGACCCAGTACTTC
CDR3 protein: CASSPTSGSEGWETQYF
J gene: TRBJ2-5
D gene: TRBD2
V gene: TRBV9
clone size: few

CDR3 DNA: TGCGCCGGTCGGGGGCTAGCGGGAGTTTCCTACGAGCAGTACTTC
CDR3 protein: CAGRGLAGVSYEQYF
J gene: TRBJ2-7
D gene: TRBD2
V gene: TRBV10-1
clone size: once

CDR3 DNA: TGTGCCAGCAGCGTTCGACAGTCCTCTGGGGCCAACGTCCTGACTTTC
CDR3 protein: CASSVRQSSGANVLTF
J gene: TRBJ2-6
D gene: NA
V gene: TRBV7-2
clone size: few

CDR3 DNA: TGTGCCAGCAGCTCGGCGGGGTTAGGGAACACTGAAGCTTTCTTT
CDR3 protein: CASSSAGLGNTEAFF
J gene: TRBJ1-1
D gene: NA
V gene: TRBV7-9
clone size: few

CDR3 DNA: TGTGCCAGCAGTTTATATTTCCGGGAGGCGGCGGGTGACAGCTACGAGCAGTACTTC
CDR3 protein: CASSLYFREAAGDSYEQYF
J gene: TRBJ2-7
D gene: TRBD2
V gene: TRBV28
clone size: NA

CDR3 DNA: TGTGCCAGCTCACCGGAGCGAGAGACCCAGTACTTC
CDR3 protein: CASSPERETQYF
J gene: TRBJ2-5
D gene: NA
V gene: TRBV18
clone size: NA

CDR3 DNA: TGTGCCAGCAGTGAATCCAGCGGGTATGCCTACGAGCAGTACTTC
CDR3 protein: CASSESSGYAYEQYF
J gene: TRBJ2-7
D gene: NA
V gene: TRBV25-1
clone size: NA

CDR3 DNA: TGTGCCAGCAGCTTAAGGAGGCACGGGGAGCTGTTTTTT
CDR3 protein: CASSLRRHGELFF
J gene: TRBJ2-2
D gene: NA
V gene: TRBV11-2
clone size: NA

CDR3 DNA: TGTGCCAGCACCCCACAGCGGGAGGGTTCTTCTGAGTACTTC
CDR3 protein: CASTPQREGSSEYF
J gene: TRBJ2-7
D gene: TRBD2
V gene: TRBV2
clone size: NA

CDR3 DNA: TGTGCCACCCGCTGGACTACGACAGATCCTGAAGCTTTCTTT
CDR3 protein: CATRWTTTDPEAFF
J gene: TRBJ1-1
D gene: NA
V gene: TRBV2
clone size: NA

CDR3 DNA: TGCGCCAGCAGCTTAGAGGGGGCGAATTCGGAAGCTTTCTTT
CDR3 protein: CASSLEGANSEAFF
J gene: TRBJ1-1
D gene: TRBD1
V gene: TRBV5-1
clone size: NA

CDR3 DNA: TGCGCCAGCAGCCAAGAGACCCCGGGGGGAAGGGGCACAGATACGCAGTATTTT
CDR3 protein: CASSQETPGGRGTDTQYF
J gene: TRBJ2-3
D gene: TRBD2
V gene: TRBV4-1
clone size: NA